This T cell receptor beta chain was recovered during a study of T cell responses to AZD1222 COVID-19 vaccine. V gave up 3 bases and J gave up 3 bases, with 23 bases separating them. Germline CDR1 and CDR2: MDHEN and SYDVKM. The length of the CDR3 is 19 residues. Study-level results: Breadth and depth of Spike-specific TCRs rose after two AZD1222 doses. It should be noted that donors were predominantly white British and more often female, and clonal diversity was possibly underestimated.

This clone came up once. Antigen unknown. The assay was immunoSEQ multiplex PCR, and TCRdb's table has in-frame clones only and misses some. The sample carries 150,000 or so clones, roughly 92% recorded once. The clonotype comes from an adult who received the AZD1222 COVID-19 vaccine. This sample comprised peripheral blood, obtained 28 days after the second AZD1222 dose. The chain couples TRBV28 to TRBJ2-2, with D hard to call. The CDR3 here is CASSLGYGRYRADTGELFF. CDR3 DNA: TGTGCCAGCAGTTTGGGGTATGGAAGATATCGGGCCGACACCGGGGAGCTGTTTTTT.